The 5 T cell receptor beta chains below all came from one sample that was sequenced in a study of T-cell reconstitution after alpha-beta-depleted transplantation in children. TCRbeta library preparation incorporated unique molecular identifiers. TCRdb recomputed calls from the PCR reads with MiXCR, one row per CDR3 protein. The sample has about 610,000 distinct CDR3 sequences; 10% to 13% are singletons. This specimen consisted of PBMCs from the stem cell graft donor, obtained from the stem cell graft. These receptors were obtained from a human donor who donated a stem cell graft to a child with acute myeloid leukemia.

This clonotype was seen only a few times. CDR3 amino acids: CASRPVAGGQGDTQYF. The CDR3 DNA reads TGTGCCAGCAGACCTGTAGCGGGAGGGCAGGGAGATACGCAGTATTTT. J is TRBJ2-3 and V is TRBV7-2; 11 nucleotides line up with TRBD2. V gave up 6 bases and J gave up 5 bases; unmatched junction bases: 10. Germline lookup yields CDR1 SGHTA and CDR2 FQGNSA. The length of the CDR3 is 16 residues.

This clonotype was seen a few times. CDR3 in DNA: TGTGCCAGCAGCTTCAGACAGGGGGCGTGGGTTGATCAGCCCCAGCATTTT. Translation gives CASSFRQGAWVDQPQHF. The chain employs TRBV7-9 and TRBJ1-5; 10 nucleotides line up with TRBD1. Looked up from germline, CDR1 is SEHNR and CDR2 is FQNEAQ (reference sequence). Germline trimming cut 3 bases from V and 5 bases from J; bases unmatched to any gene: 10. The length of the CDR3 is 17 residues.

This clonotype was detected only a few times. The chain joins TRBV5-5 to TRBJ2-3; 10 nucleotides align to TRBD2. This CDR3 is built from 17 residues. Germline trimming cut 1 base from V and 5 bases from J; bases unmatched to any gene: 10. CDR1 SGHKS and CDR2 YYEKEE come from the germline V gene (reference sequence). For the CDR3, the DNA is TGTGCCAGCAGCTTGTTGCCTAGCGGGAGTCGAGGAGATACGCAGTATTTT. Protein sequence: CASSLLPSGSRGDTQYF.

This clonotype was counted many times. V is TRBV20-1 and J is TRBJ2-7; possible D gene TRBD2, 6 bases. In germline, CDR1 is DFQATT, CDR2 SNEGSKA (reference sequence). The CDR3 has 15 residues. With 5 bases removed from V and 2 bases from J, the gap between germline ends came to 19 bases. The CDR3 protein is CSAEAPLAVAYEQYF. The CDR3 region has the DNA TGCAGTGCTGAAGCTCCACTAGCTGTCGCCTACGAGCAGTACTTC.

The sample holds a few counts of this clonotype. V usage is TRBV20-1 and J usage is TRBJ1-5; 8 bases are shared with TRBD1. The CDR3 covers 13 residues. Germline values: CDR1 DFQATT, CDR2 SNEGSKA (reference sequence). Trimming at V came to 4 bases and at J to 7 bases, leaving 6 bases not matched to a gene. The CDR3 sequence is CSAKQGVGQPQHF. CDR3 sequence (DNA): TGCAGTGCTAAACAGGGGGTCGGACAGCCCCAGCATTTT.